This passage covers 4 T cell receptor beta chains from one sample sequenced in a study of vaccination effects on CD4 cells after COVID-19. In the ViraFEST assay, antigen-specific CD4+ clonotypes were identified by expansion after peptide-pool stimulation. The culture ran for 10 days before CD4+ T cells were isolated. The assay was immunoSEQ multiplex PCR, and TCRdb's table has in-frame clones only and misses some. The sample holds more than 30,000 clones, roughly two thirds seen once. Antigens of these TCRs are unknown. The material sequenced was CD4+ T cells from PBMCs cultured with HCoV-229E spike peptides, taken before COVID-19 vaccination. The receptor set was obtained from a human donor who received a COVID-19 vaccine.

J is TRBJ1-2 and V is TRBV19; D unclear. V lost 3 bases and J lost 2, with 7 bases in between. This CDR3 region has 13 residues. The germline CDR1 and CDR2 sequences are LNHDA and SQIVND (reference sequence). CDR3 residues: CASSIGINYGYTF. CDR3 bases: TGTGCCAGTAGTATTGGGATAAACTATGGCTACACCTTC.

The chain joins TRBV18 to TRBJ2-1; unclear D gene. This CDR3 has 13 amino acids. Germline CDR1 is KGHSH and CDR2 is LQKENI. Trimming cost V 2 bases and J 4 bases, with 6 bases left between them. The CDR3 region has the DNA TGTGCCAGCTCACCAATTCGATACAATGAGCAGTTCTTC. It is translated as CASSPIRYNEQFF.

The V call is TRBV28, the J call TRBJ2-1; 9 nucleotides match TRBD2. CDR1 and CDR2 (germline): MDHEN, SYDVKM. The junction had 11 bases not matched to a gene; V was cut back by 3 bases and J by 8 bases. The length of the CDR3 is 16 residues. The CDR3 bases are TGTGCCAGCAGTTTCTACCGAGCGGGAGGAAGCCATGAGCAGTTCTTC. Amino acids: CASSFYRAGGSHEQFF.

The V and J genes are TRBV5-4 and TRBJ2-1; D perhaps matches TRBD2 (5 bases). V was trimmed by 2 bases and J by 3 bases, leaving 15 bases between them. Germline V gene sequence: CDR1 SGHNT, CDR2 YYREEE (reference sequence). The CDR3 length is 16 residues. The CDR3 nucleotides read TGTGCCAGCAGCTTCTTATCCGGGGTGAACTACAATGAGCAGTTCTTC. This gives the protein CASSFLSGVNYNEQFF.